One and the same sample provided the 26 T cell receptor beta chains below, sequenced in a study of T cells expressing NK-cell markers. TCRdb re-called the 5' RACE reads; every CDR3 protein appears as one record, without DNA. This sample's table has some 440,000 distinct CDR3 sequences. The sequenced sample consisted of blood T cells: a sorted CD56 or NKG2C T cell subset, CD4+ or CD8+ T cells, or bulk PBMC T cells (not recorded which). The source of these receptors is a woman in her fifties or sixties in good health.

The chain employs TRBV5-1 and TRBJ1-2; as DNA is missing, the TRBD1 call by TCRdb cannot be tested. This CDR3 has 17 residues. CDR1 SGHRS and CDR2 YFSETQ come from the germline V gene. The CDR3 sequence is CASSSRLAGQGDYGYTF.

CDR3 sequence reads: CASSLEKDRVYNEQFF. This sequence joins TRBV5-1 and TRBJ2-1; the D call from TCRdb, TRBD1, cannot be confirmed without DNA. The CDR3 contains 16 residues. Germline lookup yields CDR1 SGHRS and CDR2 YFSETQ.

V is TRBV5-4 and J is TRBJ2-2; TCRdb proposes TRBD1, but this gene call is untestable without DNA. The CDR3 runs to 15 residues. Germline CDR1 reads SGHNT; CDR2 reads YYREEE (reference sequence). The CDR3 sequence: CASSLEDRRTGELFF.

The V call is TRBV24-1, the J call TRBJ2-1; TCRdb reports TRBD2, a call that lacks DNA to check it against. The CDR3 totals 16 residues. CDR1 and CDR2 from the germline V gene are KGHDR and SFDVKD. CDR3 amino acids: CATSDPTSGRVHEQFF.

The chain employs TRBV11-3 and TRBJ1-4. CDR1 SGHNT and CDR2 YENEEA come from the germline V gene. CDR3 length: 15 residues. This CDR3 is CASSFSGSLNEKLFF.

J is TRBJ1-3 and V is TRBV2; as DNA is missing, the TRBD1 call by TCRdb cannot be tested. CDR3 length equals 15 residues. The germline V gene has CDR1 SNHLY and CDR2 FYNNEI. The CDR3 sequence: CASTPGQAGGNAIYF.

The chain combines TRBV12-3 or TRBV12-4 with TRBJ1-2. The CDR3 runs to 13 residues. This chain's CDR3 is CASSLDLGYGYTF.

The chain's CDR3 is CAISGGGRTGELFF. V gene TRBV10-3 combines with J gene TRBJ2-2; TCRdb picks TRBD1, but there is no DNA to check that call. The germline CDR1 and CDR2 sequences are ENHRY and SYGVKD. This CDR3 is built from 14 residues.

This chain uses TRBV10-3 with TRBJ1-2; TCRdb returns TRBD1, unconfirmable since there is no DNA. The CDR3 totals 15 residues. Germline CDR1 ENHRY, CDR2 SYGVKD. The CDR3 loop reads CAISDLGAANYGYTF.

This rearrangement joins TRBV2 to TRBJ2-1; lacking DNA, the TRBD2 call made by TCRdb goes unchecked. The CDR3 covers 15 residues. The germline V gene has CDR1 SNHLY and CDR2 FYNNEI. The CDR3 loop reads CASSPIAGAHNEQFF. Supplemented by reference TRBV2 and TRBJ2-1, the full variable domain reads EPEVTQTPSHQVTQMGQEVILRCVPISNHLYFYWYRQILGQKVEFLVSFYNNEISEKSEIFDDQFSVERPDGSNFTLKIRSTKLEDSAMYFCASSPIAGAHNEQFFGPGTRLTVL.

The chain links TRBV7-9 to TRBJ1-2; TCRdb lists TRBD1, though no DNA is available to test this call. Germline V CDR1 and CDR2: SEHNR, FQNEAQ (reference sequence). The CDR3 is 13 amino acids. The CDR3 sequence: CASSLTGQGGYTF.

The chain joins TRBV29-1 to TRBJ2-2; the TCRdb call, TRBD1, lacks DNA for checking. The CDR3 contains 16 residues. CDR1 is SQVTM, CDR2 ANQGSEA, per germline. The CDR3 spells CSVTTTGPANTGELFF.

J is TRBJ2-3 and V is TRBV5-1; there is no DNA to check the TCRdb D call of TRBD1. Germline V gene data show CDR1 as SGHRS and CDR2 as YFSETQ. The CDR3 spans 14 residues. CDR3 sequence reads: CASSLAGARDTQYF. The entire variable domain, with the rest obtained from reference TRBV5-1 and TRBJ2-3, is as follows: KAGVTQTPRYLIKTRGQQVTLSCSPISGHRSVSWYQQTPGQGLQFLFEYFSETQRNKGNFPGRFSGRQFSNSRSEMNVSTLELGDSALYLCASSLAGARDTQYFGPGTRLTVL.

The chain employs TRBV7-6 and TRBJ2-7. Germline lookup yields CDR1 SGHVS and CDR2 FNYEAQ. The CDR3 sequence is 17 residues long. The CDR3 sequence: CASSLGASVLERGEQYF.

This chain connects TRBV6-5 to TRBJ1-4; the TCRdb call, TRBD1, lacks DNA for checking. CDR3 length equals 19 residues. The germline V gene encodes CDR1 MNHEY and CDR2 SVGAGI. The chain's CDR3 is CASSSPGLQSSARREKLFF.

The chain's CDR3 is CASSTGTGGGRPQHF. The rearrangement links TRBV6-5 to TRBJ1-5; as DNA is missing, the TRBD1 call by TCRdb cannot be tested. The germline V gene encodes CDR1 MNHEY and CDR2 SVGAGI. This CDR3 is built from 15 residues.

The CDR3 sequence: CASSYQSKTGIPYEQYF. This chain joins TRBV6-5 and TRBJ2-7; there is no DNA to check the TCRdb D call of TRBD1. CDR1 MNHEY and CDR2 SVGAGI come from the germline V gene. This CDR3 region has 17 residues.

This sequence joins TRBV12-3 or TRBV12-4 and TRBJ1-5; TCRdb reports TRBD1, a call that lacks DNA to check it against. This CDR3 is built from 14 residues. The CDR3 sequence is CASSLQGWGQPQHF.

V gene TRBV5-6 combines with J gene TRBJ2-7; the TCRdb D gene call, TRBD1, has no DNA to confirm it. Germline values: CDR1 SGHDT, CDR2 YYEEEE. The CDR3 runs 15 residues. CDR3: CASSLPAGTDYEQYF.

J is TRBJ1-2 and V is TRBV20-1. The CDR3 covers 13 residues. CDR1 and CDR2 (germline): DFQATT, SNEGSKA (reference sequence). CDR3 loop: CSARKGRDYGYTF.

The chain has TRBV11-2 and TRBJ2-1; TCRdb's D gene call, TRBD2, goes unchecked for lack of DNA. The CDR3 loop spans 16 amino acids. Germline loops: CDR1 SGHAT, CDR2 FQNNGV. The CDR3 loop is CASSLALAGGLDEQFF.

This chain links TRBV12-3 or TRBV12-4 with TRBJ1-1; as DNA is missing, the TRBD1 call by TCRdb cannot be tested. The CDR3 is 13 residues long. The CDR3 here is CASSPGQGGGAFF.

This sequence joins TRBV5-1 and TRBJ2-1; TCRdb's D call of TRBD1 is untestable without DNA. The CDR3 is made up of 13 amino acids. Germline CDR1 and CDR2: SGHRS and YFSETQ. CDR3 amino acids: CASSLVQPPEQFF.

The V gene is TRBV12-3 or TRBV12-4, the J gene TRBJ2-1; absent DNA, TCRdb's TRBD1 call cannot be checked. The CDR3 runs 15 residues. CDR3: CASTLSGTHHNEQFF.

The chain carries TRBV7-9 and TRBJ1-5; the TCRdb D gene call, TRBD1, has no DNA to confirm it. The CDR3 sequence is 11 residues long. Germline V gives CDR1 SEHNR, CDR2 FQNEAQ (reference sequence). The CDR3 is CAAGTDQPQHF.

The gene calls are TRBV12-3 or TRBV12-4 and TRBJ2-5; TCRdb's D gene call, TRBD2, goes unchecked for lack of DNA. The CDR3 loop spans 16 amino acids. The CDR3 protein is CASSLALMGGQETQYF.